What follows are 10 T cell receptor beta chains derived from one specimen sequenced in a study of Tregs in tolerant kidney transplant recipients. Clones were read by immunoSEQ multiplex PCR, and TCRdb kept only the in-frame ones, dropping some. The sample table includes approximately 52,000 clones. This material consisted of CD4+ T cells from blood, taken before the transplant. The receptors derive from a human donor who received a combined kidney and bone marrow transplant.

About this clone itself: The sequence runs out 3 residues before the end of the CDR3; the remainder is reconstructed from the germline J gene. This chain links TRBV23-1 with TRBJ2-1; 9 nucleotides match TRBD2. TRBV23-1 belongs to the ORF category, with a function that is uncertain. The V segment lost 0 bases and the J segment 4 bases; nucleotides outside the gene matches: 4. This CDR3 comprises 16 residues. The CDR3 sequence: CASSQSLAGGYNEQFF. Incomplete CDR3 DNA: TGCGCCAGCAGTCAATCGCTCGCGGGAGGGTACAATGAG.

Concerning this clone itself: The sequence runs out 3 residues before the end of the CDR3; the remainder is reconstructed from the germline J gene. The chain employs TRBV7-9 and TRBJ1-3; the D is unclear. The CDR3 runs 14 residues. The germline gives CDR1 SEHNR, CDR2 FQNEAQ (reference sequence). Trimming left V 1 base short and J 2 bases short, with 6 bases between. The CDR3 sequence is CASSLGAAGNTIYF. The sequenced CDR3 bases are TGTGCCAGCAGCTTAGGGGCAGCTGGAAACACC.

The DNA read from the CDR3 is TGCAGTGCTAGAGACACCAGCTCTGGAAACACC. It is translated as CSARDTSSGNT. The full-length CDR3 reads as CSARDTSSGNTIYF. The V and J genes are TRBV20-1 and TRBJ1-3; D not resolved. Read sequence stops 3 residues before the CDR3 end, and the germline J gene provides the missing end. CDR1 and CDR2 (germline): DFQATT, SNEGSKA (reference sequence). The CDR3 has 14 amino acids. The V end was cut by 0 bases, the J end by 0 bases, with 6 bases between.

Concerning this clone: The CDR3 is cut off 3 residues early in the read; its end comes from the germline J gene. V usage is TRBV10-3 and J usage is TRBJ2-1; TRBD2 aligns across 12 bases. Trimming removed 4 bases from V and 5 bases from J; junction bases left unmatched: 6. Germline assignment: CDR1 ENHRY and CDR2 SYGVKD. This CDR3 spans 16 amino acids. Incomplete CDR3 DNA: TGTGCCATCAGTGTGACTAGCGGGAGTCAAGACAATGAG. It translates to CAISVTSGSQDNE. The whole CDR3 protein is CAISVTSGSQDNEQFF.

CDR3 DNA (partial): TGTGCCTCAGGACAGTCCTACGAG. Encoded protein: CASGQSYE. The whole CDR3 protein is CASGQSYEQYF. The chain employs TRBV2 and TRBJ2-7, with D perhaps matching TRBD1 (6 bases). The CDR3 end falls 3 residues outside the read, so it is completed with the germline J gene. CDR3 size: 11 residues. Deletions cut 11 bases from V and 1 base from J, with 9 bases between. CDR1 SNHLY and CDR2 FYNNEI come from the germline V gene.

Note on this clone: The missing CDR3 end, 3 residues past where the read stops, is filled in from the germline J gene. This rearrangement joins TRBV29-1 to TRBJ2-2, with 7 bases that match TRBD2. CDR3 length: 13 residues. Germline CDR1 and CDR2: SQVTM and ANQGSEA. The sequenced part of the CDR3 DNA is TGCAGCGTTATGCGGGAGTGGGGAGGAGAG. Encoded protein: CSVMREWGGE. The complete CDR3 sequence is CSVMREWGGELFF.

Points on this clone: The observed sequence ends 3 residues before the CDR3 terminus, with the missing tail filled in from the germline J gene. V is TRBV14 and J is TRBJ2-5; TRBD1 agrees at 8 bases. The V gene's germline CDR1 is SGHDN and CDR2 FVKESK. CDR3 length: 15 amino acids. The V gene end was trimmed by 3 bases and the J gene end by 2 bases; junction bases not matched to a gene: 5. CDR3 sequence: CASSQAGGWQETQYF. CDR3 bases read: TGTGCCAGCAGCCAGGCAGGGGGCTGGCAAGAGACC.

Concerning this clone: The sequenced fragment ends 3 residues before the CDR3 boundary, so the rest is inferred from the germline J gene. This sequence joins TRBV20-1 and TRBJ2-1, with D unclear. V was pared by 5 bases and J by 0 bases, with 11 bases between. The CDR3 spans 14 residues. CDR1 and CDR2 (germline): DFQATT, SNEGSKA (reference sequence). CDR3 amino acids: CSAALSSSYNEQFF. Incomplete CDR3 DNA: TGCAGTGCTGCGTTGAGTAGCTCCTACAATGAG.

As regards this clone: The sequence runs out 3 residues before the end of the CDR3; the remainder is reconstructed from the germline J gene. The V gene is TRBV7-8, the J gene TRBJ1-4; TRBD1 is a possible D gene (6 bases). Trimming removed 2 bases at V and 5 bases at J, with 15 bases between. The CDR3 spans 16 residues. Germline V gene lookup returns CDR1 SGHVS and CDR2 FQNEAQ. Partial CDR3 DNA: TGTGCCAGCAGCTTAAGGGGGGGGCAGGGAAATGAAAAA. It codes for CASSLRGGQGNEK. The whole CDR3 region reads CASSLRGGQGNEKLFF. The variable domain in full, completed from reference TRBV7-8 and TRBJ1-4, reads GAGVSQSPRYKVAKRGQDVALRCDPISGHVSLFWYQQALGQGPEFLTYFQNEAQLDKSGLPSDRFFAERPEGSVSTLKIQRTQQEDSAVYLCASSLRGGQGNEKLFFGSGTQLSVL.

CDR3 DNA (partial): TGTGCCAGCAGCTTCCTAGCGGGCAGCTACGAG. It is translated as CASSFLAGSYE. From start to end, the CDR3 is CASSFLAGSYEQYF. J is TRBJ2-7 and V is TRBV7-9, with 8 bases identical to TRBD2. The read finishes 3 residues shy of the CDR3 end, and the germline J gene is used to complete it. V was clipped by 3 bases and J by 3 bases; unmatched bases: 4. CDR1 is SEHNR, CDR2 FQNEAQ, per germline (reference sequence). This CDR3 has 14 amino acids.